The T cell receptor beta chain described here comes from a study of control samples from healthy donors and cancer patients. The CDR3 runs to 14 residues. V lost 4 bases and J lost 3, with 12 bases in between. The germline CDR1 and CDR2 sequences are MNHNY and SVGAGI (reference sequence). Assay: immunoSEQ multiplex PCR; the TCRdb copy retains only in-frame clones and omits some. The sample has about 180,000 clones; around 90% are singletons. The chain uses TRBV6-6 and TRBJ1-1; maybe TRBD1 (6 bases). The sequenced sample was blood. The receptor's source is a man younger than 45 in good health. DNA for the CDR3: TGTGCCAGCAGTTCTCCCCCAGGGGACACTGAAGCTTTCTTT. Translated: CASSSPPGDTEAFF.